The source of this TCR beta chain is a study of OX40 agonist ivuxolimab in advanced cancers. Overall study context: The eligibility criteria allowed prior anti-PD-1, anti-PD-L1 or anti-CTLA-4 therapy, and approximately 38% had some. Findings and limits, study-wide: Averaged across samples, CD8+ T cells carried more expanded clones than CD4+ did.

For this clone: Its target is not known.

Produced via immunoSEQ multiplex PCR; TCRdb's table is partial and in-frame only. The table shows approximately 70,000 clones, with about 77% occurring only once. Material: CD4+ or CD8+ T cells sorted from blood, obtained in a trial of the OX40 agonist ivuxolimab. The TCR was taken from an adult with an advanced solid tumor such as melanoma, head and neck, liver or kidney cancer.

CDR3 nucleotide sequence: TGTGCCTGGAGTGTACAACCGTACAATGAGCAGTTCTTC. Translated: CAWSVQPYNEQFF. The rearrangement links TRBV30 to TRBJ2-1; D uncertain. The germline V gene has CDR1 GTSNPN and CDR2 SVGIG (reference sequence). CDR3 size: 13 residues. V lost 0 bases to trimming and J lost 4 bases, with 7 bases between them.